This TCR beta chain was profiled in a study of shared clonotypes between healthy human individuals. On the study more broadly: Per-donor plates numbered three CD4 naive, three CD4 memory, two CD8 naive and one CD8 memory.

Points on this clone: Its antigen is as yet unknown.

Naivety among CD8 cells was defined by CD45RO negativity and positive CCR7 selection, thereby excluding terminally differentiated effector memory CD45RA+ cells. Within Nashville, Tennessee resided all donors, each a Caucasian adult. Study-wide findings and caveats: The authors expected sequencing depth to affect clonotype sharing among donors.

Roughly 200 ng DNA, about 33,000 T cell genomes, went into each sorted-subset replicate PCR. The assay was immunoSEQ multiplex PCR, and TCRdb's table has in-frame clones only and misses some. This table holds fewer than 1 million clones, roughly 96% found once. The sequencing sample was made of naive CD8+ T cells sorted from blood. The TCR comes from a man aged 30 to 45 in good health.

The CDR3 reads CASSFGRGRTGELFF. The CDR3 DNA sequence: TGTGCCAGCAGCTTTGGCAGGGGGAGAACCGGGGAGCTGTTTTTT. The rearrangement links TRBV7-2 to TRBJ2-2; 7 bases line up with TRBD1. The length of the CDR3 is 15 residues. Germline loops: CDR1 SGHTA, CDR2 FQGNSA. Unmatched junction bases numbered 6, after V lost 3 bases and J lost 5 bases.